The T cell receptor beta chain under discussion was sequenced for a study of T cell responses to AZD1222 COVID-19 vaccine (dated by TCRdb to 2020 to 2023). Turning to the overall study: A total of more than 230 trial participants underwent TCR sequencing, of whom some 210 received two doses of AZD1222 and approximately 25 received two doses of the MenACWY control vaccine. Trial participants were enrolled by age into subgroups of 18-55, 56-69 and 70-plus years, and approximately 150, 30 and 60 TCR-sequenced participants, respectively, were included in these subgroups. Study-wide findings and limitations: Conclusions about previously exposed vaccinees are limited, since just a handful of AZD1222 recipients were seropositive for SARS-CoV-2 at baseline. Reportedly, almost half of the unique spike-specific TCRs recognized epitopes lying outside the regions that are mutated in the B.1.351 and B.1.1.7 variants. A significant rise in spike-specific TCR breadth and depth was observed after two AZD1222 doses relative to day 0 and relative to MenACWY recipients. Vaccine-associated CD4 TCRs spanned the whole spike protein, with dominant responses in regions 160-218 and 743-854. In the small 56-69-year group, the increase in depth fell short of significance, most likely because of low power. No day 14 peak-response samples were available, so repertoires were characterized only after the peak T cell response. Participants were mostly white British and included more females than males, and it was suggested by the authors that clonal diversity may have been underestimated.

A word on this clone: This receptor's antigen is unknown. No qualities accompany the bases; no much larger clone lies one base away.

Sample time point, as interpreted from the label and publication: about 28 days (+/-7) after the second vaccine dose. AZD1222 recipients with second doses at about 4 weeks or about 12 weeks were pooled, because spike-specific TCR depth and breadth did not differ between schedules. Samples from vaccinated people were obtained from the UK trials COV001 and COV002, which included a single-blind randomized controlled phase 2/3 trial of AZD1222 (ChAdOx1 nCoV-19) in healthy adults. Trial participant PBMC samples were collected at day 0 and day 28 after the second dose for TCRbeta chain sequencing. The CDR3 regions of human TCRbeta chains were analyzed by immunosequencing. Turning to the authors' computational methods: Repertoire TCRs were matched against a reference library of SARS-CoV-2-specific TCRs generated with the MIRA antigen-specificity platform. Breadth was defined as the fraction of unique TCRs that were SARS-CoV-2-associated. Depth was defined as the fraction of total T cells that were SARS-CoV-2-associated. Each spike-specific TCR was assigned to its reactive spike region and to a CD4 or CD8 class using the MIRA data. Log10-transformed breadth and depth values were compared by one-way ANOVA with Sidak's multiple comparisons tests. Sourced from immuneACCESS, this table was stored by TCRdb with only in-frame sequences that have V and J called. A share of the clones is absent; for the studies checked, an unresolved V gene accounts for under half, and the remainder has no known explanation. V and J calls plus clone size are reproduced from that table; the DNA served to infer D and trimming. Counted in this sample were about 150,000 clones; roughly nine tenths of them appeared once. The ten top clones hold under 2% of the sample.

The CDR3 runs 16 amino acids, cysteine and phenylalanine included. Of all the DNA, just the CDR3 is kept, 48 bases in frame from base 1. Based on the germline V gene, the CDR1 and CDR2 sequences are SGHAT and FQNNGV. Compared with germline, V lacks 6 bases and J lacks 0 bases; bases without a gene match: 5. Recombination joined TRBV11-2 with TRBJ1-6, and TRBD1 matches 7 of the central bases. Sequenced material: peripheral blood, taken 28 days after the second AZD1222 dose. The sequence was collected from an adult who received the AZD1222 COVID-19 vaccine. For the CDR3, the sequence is CASRLGQNSYNSPLHF. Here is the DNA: TGTGCCAGCAGATTGGGACAGAACTCCTATAATTCACCCCTCCACTTT.